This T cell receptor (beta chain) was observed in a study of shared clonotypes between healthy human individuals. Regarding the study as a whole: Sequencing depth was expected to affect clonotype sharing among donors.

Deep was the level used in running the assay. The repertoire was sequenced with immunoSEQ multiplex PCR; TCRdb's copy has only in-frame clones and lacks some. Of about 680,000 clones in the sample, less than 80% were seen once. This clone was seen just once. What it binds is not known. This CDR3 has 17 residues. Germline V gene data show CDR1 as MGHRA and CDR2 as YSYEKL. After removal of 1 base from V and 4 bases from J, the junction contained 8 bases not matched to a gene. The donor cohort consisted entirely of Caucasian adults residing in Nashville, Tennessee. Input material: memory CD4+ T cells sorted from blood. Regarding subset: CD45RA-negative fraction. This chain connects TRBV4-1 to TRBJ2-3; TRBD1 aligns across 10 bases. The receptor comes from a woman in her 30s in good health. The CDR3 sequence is CASSQVGRDRGADTQYF. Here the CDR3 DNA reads TGCGCCAGCAGCCAAGTTGGGCGGGACAGGGGAGCAGATACGCAGTATTTT.